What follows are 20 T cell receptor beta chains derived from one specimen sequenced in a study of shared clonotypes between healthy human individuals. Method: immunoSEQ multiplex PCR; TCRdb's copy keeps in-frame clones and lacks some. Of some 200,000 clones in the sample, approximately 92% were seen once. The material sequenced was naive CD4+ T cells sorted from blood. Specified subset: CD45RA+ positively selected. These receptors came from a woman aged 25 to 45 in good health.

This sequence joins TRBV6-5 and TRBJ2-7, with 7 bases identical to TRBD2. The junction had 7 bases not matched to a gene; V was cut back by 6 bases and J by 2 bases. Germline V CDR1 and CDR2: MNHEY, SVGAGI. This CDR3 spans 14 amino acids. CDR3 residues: CASREAGLTYEQYF. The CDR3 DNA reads TGTGCCAGCAGGGAAGCGGGACTTACCTACGAGCAGTACTTC.

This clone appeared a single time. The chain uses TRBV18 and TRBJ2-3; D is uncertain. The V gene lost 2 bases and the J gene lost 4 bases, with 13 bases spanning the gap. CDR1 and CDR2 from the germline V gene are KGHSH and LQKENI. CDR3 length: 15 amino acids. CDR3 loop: CASSPLTESADTQYF. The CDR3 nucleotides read TGTGCCAGCTCACCATTGACGGAGTCAGCAGATACGCAGTATTTT.

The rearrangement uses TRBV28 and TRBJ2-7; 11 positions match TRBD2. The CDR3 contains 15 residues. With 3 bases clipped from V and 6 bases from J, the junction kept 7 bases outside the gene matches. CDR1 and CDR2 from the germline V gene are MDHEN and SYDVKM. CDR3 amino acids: CASSFSGRALSEQYF. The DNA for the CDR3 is TGTGCCAGCAGTTTTAGCGGGAGGGCCTTGAGCGAGCAGTACTTC.

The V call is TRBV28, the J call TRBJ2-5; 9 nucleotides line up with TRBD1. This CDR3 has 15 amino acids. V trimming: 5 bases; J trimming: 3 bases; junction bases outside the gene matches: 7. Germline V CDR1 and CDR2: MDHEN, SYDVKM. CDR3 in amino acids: CASSTAGTGKETQYF. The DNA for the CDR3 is TGTGCCAGCAGTACGGCCGGGACAGGGAAAGAGACCCAGTACTTC. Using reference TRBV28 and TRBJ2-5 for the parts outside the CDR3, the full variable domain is DVKVTQSSRYLVKRTGEKVFLECVQDMDHENMFWYRQDPGLGLRLIYFSYDVKMKEKGDIPEGYSVSREKKERFSLILESASTNQTSMYLCASSTAGTGKETQYFGPGTRLLVL.

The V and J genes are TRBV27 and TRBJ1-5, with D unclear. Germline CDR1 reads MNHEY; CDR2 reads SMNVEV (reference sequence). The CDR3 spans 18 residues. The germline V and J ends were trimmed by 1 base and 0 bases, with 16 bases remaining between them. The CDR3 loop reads CASSLFPLGPDSNQPQHF. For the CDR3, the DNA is TGTGCCAGCAGTTTATTCCCTCTTGGACCGGATAGCAATCAGCCCCAGCATTTT.

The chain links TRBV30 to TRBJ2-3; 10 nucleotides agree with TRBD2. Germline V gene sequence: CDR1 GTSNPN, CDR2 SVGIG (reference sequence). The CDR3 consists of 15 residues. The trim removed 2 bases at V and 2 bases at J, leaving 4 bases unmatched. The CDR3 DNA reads TGTGCCTGGAGTAGACTAGCGGGTTCCACAGATACGCAGTATTTT. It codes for CAWSRLAGSTDTQYF.

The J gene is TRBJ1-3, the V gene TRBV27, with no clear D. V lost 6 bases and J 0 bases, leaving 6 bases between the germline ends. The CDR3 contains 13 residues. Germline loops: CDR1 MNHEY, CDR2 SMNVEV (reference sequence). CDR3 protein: CASRLNSGNTIYF. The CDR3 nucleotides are TGTGCCAGCAGACTAAACTCTGGAAACACCATATATTTT.

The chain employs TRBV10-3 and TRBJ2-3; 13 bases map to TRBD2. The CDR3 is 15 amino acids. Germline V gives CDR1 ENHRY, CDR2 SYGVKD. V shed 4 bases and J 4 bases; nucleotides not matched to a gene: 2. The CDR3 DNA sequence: TGTGCCATCAGTGGGACTAGCGGGAGAGCAGATACGCAGTATTTT. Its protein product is CAISGTSGRADTQYF.

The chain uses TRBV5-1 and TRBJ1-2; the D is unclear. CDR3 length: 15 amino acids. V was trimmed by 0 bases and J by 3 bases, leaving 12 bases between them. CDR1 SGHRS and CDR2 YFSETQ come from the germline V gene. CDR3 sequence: CASSLGDPRDYGYTF. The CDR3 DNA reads TGCGCCAGCAGCTTGGGCGACCCCCGGGACTATGGCTACACCTTC.

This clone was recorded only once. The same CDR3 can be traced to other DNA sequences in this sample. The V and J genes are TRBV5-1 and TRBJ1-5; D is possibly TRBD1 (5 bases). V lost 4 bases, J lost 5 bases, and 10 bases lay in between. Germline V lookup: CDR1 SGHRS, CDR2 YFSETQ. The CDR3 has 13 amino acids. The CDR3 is CASSLGRDQPQHF. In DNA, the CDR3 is TGCGCCAGCAGCCTGGGGCGGGATCAGCCCCAGCATTTT.

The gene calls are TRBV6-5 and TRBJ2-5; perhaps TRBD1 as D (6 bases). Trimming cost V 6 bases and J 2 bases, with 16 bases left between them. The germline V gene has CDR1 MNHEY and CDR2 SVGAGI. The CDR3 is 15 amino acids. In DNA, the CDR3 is TGTGCCAGCAGCCAAGACCGAGGACAGCAAGAGACCCAGTACTTC. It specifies CASSQDRGQQETQYF.

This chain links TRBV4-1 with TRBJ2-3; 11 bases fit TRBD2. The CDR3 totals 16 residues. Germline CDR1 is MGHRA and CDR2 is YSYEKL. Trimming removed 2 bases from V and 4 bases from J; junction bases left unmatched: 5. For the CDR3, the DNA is TGCGCCAGCAGCCAATCTCTAGCGGGAGGTGCAGATACGCAGTATTTT. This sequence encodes CASSQSLAGGADTQYF.

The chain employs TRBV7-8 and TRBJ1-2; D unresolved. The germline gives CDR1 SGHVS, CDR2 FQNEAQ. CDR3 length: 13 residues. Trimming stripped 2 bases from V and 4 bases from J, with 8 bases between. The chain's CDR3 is CASSLIPGYGYTF. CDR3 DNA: TGTGCCAGCAGCTTAATCCCAGGCTATGGCTACACCTTC.

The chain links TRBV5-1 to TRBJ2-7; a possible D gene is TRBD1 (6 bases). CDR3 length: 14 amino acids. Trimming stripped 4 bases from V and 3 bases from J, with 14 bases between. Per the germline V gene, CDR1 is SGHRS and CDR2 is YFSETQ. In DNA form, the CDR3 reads TGCGCCAGCAGCATTTCCGGACAGAACTACGAGCAGTACTTC. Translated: CASSISGQNYEQYF.

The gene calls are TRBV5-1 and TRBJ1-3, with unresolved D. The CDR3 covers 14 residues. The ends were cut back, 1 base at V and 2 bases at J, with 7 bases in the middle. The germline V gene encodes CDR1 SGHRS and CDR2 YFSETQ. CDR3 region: CASSLRQPGNTIYF. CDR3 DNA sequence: TGCGCCAGCAGCTTGCGGCAGCCTGGAAACACCATATATTTT.

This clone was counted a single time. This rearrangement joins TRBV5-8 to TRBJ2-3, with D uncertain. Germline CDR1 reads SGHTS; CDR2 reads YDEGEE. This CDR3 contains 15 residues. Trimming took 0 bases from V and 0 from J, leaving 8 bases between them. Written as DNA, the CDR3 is TGTGCCAGCAGCTTGGCCCAGCGTAGCACAGATACGCAGTATTTT. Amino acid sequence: CASSLAQRSTDTQYF.

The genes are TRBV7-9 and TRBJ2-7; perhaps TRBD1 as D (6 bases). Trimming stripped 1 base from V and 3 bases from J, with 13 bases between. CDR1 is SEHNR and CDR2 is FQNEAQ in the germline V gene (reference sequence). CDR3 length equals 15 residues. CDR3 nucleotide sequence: TGTGCCAGCAGCTTAGATTTGGGACAATACTACGAGCAGTACTTC. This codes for CASSLDLGQYYEQYF.

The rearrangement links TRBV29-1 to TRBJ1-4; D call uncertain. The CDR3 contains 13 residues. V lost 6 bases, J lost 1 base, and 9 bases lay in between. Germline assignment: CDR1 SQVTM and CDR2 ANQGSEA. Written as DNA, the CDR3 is TGCAGCGTGCAACAGTTAACTAATGAAAAACTGTTTTTT. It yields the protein CSVQQLTNEKLFF. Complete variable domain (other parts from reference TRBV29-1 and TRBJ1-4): SAVISQKPSRDICQRGTSLTIQCQVDSQVTMMFWYRQQPGQSLTLIATANQGSEATYESGFVIDKFPISRPNLTFSTLTVSNMSPEDSSIYLCSVQQLTNEKLFFGSGTQLSVL.

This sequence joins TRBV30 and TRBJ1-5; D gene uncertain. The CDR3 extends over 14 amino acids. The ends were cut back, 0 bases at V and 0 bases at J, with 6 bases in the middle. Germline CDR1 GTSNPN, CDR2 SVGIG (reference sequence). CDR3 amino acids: CAWSVGFSNQPQHF. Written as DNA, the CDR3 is TGTGCCTGGAGTGTTGGGTTTAGCAATCAGCCCCAGCATTTT.

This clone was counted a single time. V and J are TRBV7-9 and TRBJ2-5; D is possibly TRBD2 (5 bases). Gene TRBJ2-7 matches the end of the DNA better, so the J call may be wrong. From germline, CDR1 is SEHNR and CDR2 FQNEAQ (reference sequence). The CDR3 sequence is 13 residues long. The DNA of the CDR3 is TGTGCCAGCAGCCCCCCCCGGGGAAACGAGCAGTACTTC. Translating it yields CASSPPRGNEQYF.